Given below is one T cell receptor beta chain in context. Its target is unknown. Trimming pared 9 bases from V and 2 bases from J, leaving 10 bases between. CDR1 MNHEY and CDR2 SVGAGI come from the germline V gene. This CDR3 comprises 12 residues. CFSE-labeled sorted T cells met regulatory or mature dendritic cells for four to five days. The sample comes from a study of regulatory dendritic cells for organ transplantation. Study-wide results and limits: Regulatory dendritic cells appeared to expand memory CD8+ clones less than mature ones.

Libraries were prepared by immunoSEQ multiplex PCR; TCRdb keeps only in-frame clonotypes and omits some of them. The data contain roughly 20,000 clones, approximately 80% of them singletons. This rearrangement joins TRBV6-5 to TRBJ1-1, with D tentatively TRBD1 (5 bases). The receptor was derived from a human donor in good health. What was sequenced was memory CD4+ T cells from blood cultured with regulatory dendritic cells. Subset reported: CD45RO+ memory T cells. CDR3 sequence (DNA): TGTGCCAGTCGGGACTATAACACTGAAGCTTTCTTT. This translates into CASRDYNTEAFF.